The 17 T cell receptor beta chains in this list originate from one sample, sequenced in a study of blood T cell repertoires in COVID-19. TCRdb's copy holds only in-frame clones and misses some; the assay was immunoSEQ multiplex PCR. In the table there are around 120,000 clones, around 63% of which are singletons. Sequencing was done on a sample of peripheral blood. Receptor source: a woman in her sixties or seventies with acute or convalescent COVID-19.

The rearrangement links TRBV6-1 to TRBJ2-1; 12 bases line up with TRBD2. V was pared by 2 bases and J by 13 bases, with 9 bases of the junction left unmatched. CDR1 is MNHNS, CDR2 SASEGT, per germline. The CDR3 totals 15 residues. The CDR3 DNA is TGTGCCAGCAGTGAACCCTCCCGACTAGCGGGAGATCAGTTCTTC. Translating it yields CASSEPSRLAGDQFF.

This chain uses TRBV7-8 with TRBJ2-7; D unclear. V lost 4 bases and J 4 bases, leaving 11 bases between the germline ends. CDR1 and CDR2 (germline): SGHVS, FQNEAQ. This CDR3 is 13 amino acids long. CDR3 protein: CASSWSRLYEQYF. For the CDR3, the DNA is TGTGCCAGCAGCTGGTCTCGTCTATACGAGCAGTACTTC.

Concerning this clone itself: Other nucleotide sequences from this sample produce the same CDR3. In nucleotides, the CDR3 is TGTGCCAGCAGTTTCGGGGGCGAGCAGTACTTC. It codes for CASSFGGEQYF. The V call is TRBV6-5, the J call TRBJ2-7; maybe TRBD2 (6 bases). The V and J ends lost 4 bases and 6 bases respectively, with 7 bases between them. The CDR3 contains 11 residues. Germline CDR1 MNHEY, CDR2 SVGAGI.

The chain carries TRBV14 and TRBJ1-1; D uncertain. V gave up 1 base and J gave up 2 bases, with 5 bases separating them. The CDR3 has 13 amino acids. In germline, CDR1 is SGHDN, CDR2 FVKESK. The CDR3: CASSQVSNTEAFF. CDR3 bases: TGTGCCAGCAGCCAAGTCAGTAACACTGAAGCTTTCTTT.

The rearrangement joins TRBV19 to TRBJ2-1, with TRBD2 matching over 9 bases. Germline trimming cut 5 bases from V and 15 bases from J; bases unmatched to any gene: 8. Germline V CDR1 and CDR2: LNHDA, SQIVND (reference sequence). This CDR3 is built from 12 residues. As DNA, the CDR3 is TGTGCCAGTAGTGGCGACAGTAGCGGGGGGTTCTTC. As protein: CASSGDSSGGFF. Based on the CDR3 plus reference TRBV19 and TRBJ2-1, the full variable domain is DGGITQSPKYLFRKEGQNVTLSCEQNLNHDAMYWYRQDPGQGLRLIYYSQIVNDFQKGDIAEGYSVSREKKESFPLTVTSAQKNPTAFYLCASSGDSSGGFFGPGTRLTVL.

In this sample, this clone turned up a few times. The chain recombines TRBV5-6 with TRBJ2-7, with 12 positions matching TRBD2. CDR3 length: 14 amino acids. Losses at the gene ends were 5 bases for V and 3 bases for J; bases not matched to a gene: 3. Germline V gene sequence: CDR1 SGHDT, CDR2 YYEEEE. The CDR3 here is CASSSTSGGYEQYF. The CDR3 DNA is TGTGCCAGCAGTTCGACTAGCGGGGGCTACGAGCAGTACTTC.

A few counts support this clone. V is TRBV11-1 and J is TRBJ2-4; 7 bases are shared with TRBD2. V dropped 0 bases and J dropped 5; count of bases not matched to a gene: 4. Germline lookup yields CDR1 SGHAT and CDR2 FQDESV (reference sequence). CDR3 length: 15 residues. This CDR3 reads CASSLAGGPQNIQYF. In DNA, the CDR3 is TGTGCCAGCAGCTTAGCGGGAGGGCCCCAAAACATTCAGTACTTC.

This clone occurred once. CDR3 residues: CASSMAVTGGRTSGRAGEQFF. CDR3 bases: TGTGCCAGTAGTATGGCGGTGACAGGGGGCCGAACTAGCGGGAGGGCGGGTGAGCAGTTCTTC. The chain joins TRBV19 to TRBJ2-1; 13 bases are shared with TRBD2. The CDR3 totals 21 residues. V shed 3 bases, J shed 9 bases, and the junction held 23 bases outside the gene matches. CDR1 is LNHDA, CDR2 SQIVND, per germline (reference sequence).

V usage is TRBV3-1 (or the pseudogene TRBV3-2) and J usage is TRBJ1-4, with 7 bases identical to TRBD1. There are 15 residues in the CDR3. Germline V gene data show CDR1 as LGHDT and CDR2 as YNNKEL (reference sequence). The ends lost 4 bases at V and 8 bases at J; junction bases unmatched: 10. The CDR3 sequence: CASSPRQGADEKLFF. Written as DNA, the CDR3 is TGTGCCAGCAGCCCGAGACAGGGAGCTGACGAAAAACTGTTTTTT.

The chain joins TRBV7-6 to TRBJ2-7; 9 bases map to TRBD1. The germline CDR1 and CDR2 sequences are SGHVS and FNYEAQ. With V trimmed by 4 bases and J by 3 bases, 7 bases remained unmatched. There are 15 residues in the CDR3. The CDR3 is CASSSLPGQGYEQYF. The CDR3 nucleotides are TGTGCCAGCAGCTCTCTACCGGGACAGGGCTACGAGCAGTACTTC. The entire variable domain, with the rest obtained from reference TRBV7-6 and TRBJ2-7, is as follows: GAGVSQSPRYKVTKRGQDVALRCDPISGHVSLYWYRQALGQGPEFLTYFNYEAQQDKSGLPNDRFSAERPEGSISTLTIQRTEQRDSAMYRCASSSLPGQGYEQYFGPGTRLTVT.

This clone was counted ten times or more. The chain joins TRBV6-1 to TRBJ1-6; the D gene is possibly TRBD1 (6 bases). The germline CDR1 and CDR2 sequences are MNHNS and SASEGT. V was shortened by 2 bases and J by 2 bases, with 16 bases between the two germline ends. The CDR3 length is 18 residues. The CDR3 DNA sequence: TGTGCCAGCAGTGAAAATGTACGGGGGGCTGCCTATAATTCACCCCTCCACTTT. Translation: CASSENVRGAAYNSPLHF.

This chain links TRBV6-1 with TRBJ2-7, with a tentative D call TRBD1 (6 bases). Germline V gene data show CDR1 as MNHNS and CDR2 as SASEGT. This CDR3 has 15 residues. V lost 0 bases and J 3 bases, leaving 12 bases between the germline ends. CDR3 in DNA: TGTGCCAGCAGTGAAGCCGGGACAAGTCTCTACGAGCAGTACTTC. Protein product: CASSEAGTSLYEQYF.

This chain connects TRBV24-1 to TRBJ2-5; 9 bases map to TRBD1. Losses at the gene ends were 4 bases for V and 5 bases for J; bases not matched to a gene: 4. This CDR3 is 14 amino acids long. Per the germline V gene, CDR1 is KGHDR and CDR2 is SFDVKD. CDR3 in amino acids: CATSDGQGMETQYF. CDR3 DNA sequence: TGTGCCACCAGTGACGGACAGGGGATGGAGACCCAGTACTTC.

The V and J genes are TRBV7-2 and TRBJ1-4, with a possible D match to TRBD1 (5 bases). The V gene lost 1 base and the J gene lost 7 bases, with 10 bases spanning the gap. The CDR3 is made up of 14 amino acids. The V gene's germline CDR1 is SGHTA and CDR2 FQGNSA. CDR3 region: CASSLGGRVEKLFF. Here the CDR3 DNA reads TGTGCCAGCAGCTTAGGGGGCAGGGTTGAAAAACTGTTTTTT.

This rearrangement joins TRBV20-1 to TRBJ1-5, with D perhaps TRBD1 (5 bases). The CDR3 is 16 residues long. Germline CDR1 reads DFQATT; CDR2 reads SNEGSKA (reference sequence). Deletions cut 3 bases from V and 0 bases from J, with 15 bases between. CDR3 residues: CSASQGSSHSNQPQHF. CDR3 sequence (DNA): TGCAGTGCTAGTCAGGGCTCTTCTCATAGCAATCAGCCCCAGCATTTT.

This clone was detected once. The V call is TRBV20-1, the J call TRBJ1-3; weak D call: TRBD1 (5 bases). The CDR3 length is 14 residues. The germline V gene has CDR1 DFQATT and CDR2 SNEGSKA (reference sequence). Trimming pared 4 bases from V and 2 bases from J, leaving 12 bases between. The CDR3 region is CSATDRQTGNTIYF. The CDR3 coding sequence is TGCAGTGCTACTGACCGACAGACTGGAAACACCATATATTTT.

The chain joins TRBV7-8 to TRBJ2-4, with D possibly TRBD1 on 5 matching bases. Looked up from germline, CDR1 is SGHVS and CDR2 is FQNEAQ. V shed 1 base and J shed 6 bases, with 10 bases lying between them. The CDR3 spans 14 residues. Written as DNA, the CDR3 is TGTGCCAGCAGCTTAGGGGAAAGGGGAAACATTCAGTACTTC. Amino acid sequence: CASSLGERGNIQYF.